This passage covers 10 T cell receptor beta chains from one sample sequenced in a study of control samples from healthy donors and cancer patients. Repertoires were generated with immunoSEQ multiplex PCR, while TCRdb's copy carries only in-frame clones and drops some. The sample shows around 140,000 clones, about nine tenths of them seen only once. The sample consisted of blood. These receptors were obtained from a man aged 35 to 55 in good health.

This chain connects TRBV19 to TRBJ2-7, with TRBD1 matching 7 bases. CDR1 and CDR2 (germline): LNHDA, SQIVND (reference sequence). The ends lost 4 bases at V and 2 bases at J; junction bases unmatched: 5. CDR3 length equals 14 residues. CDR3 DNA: TGTGCCAGTAGTACGACAGGGCGGGCCTACGAGCAGTACTTC. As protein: CASSTTGRAYEQYF.

CDR3 in DNA: TGTGCCAGCAGCCGGAGGGGCAGGATTGCCAAAAACATTCAGTACTTC. Its protein product is CASSRRGRIAKNIQYF. The chain carries TRBV5-6 and TRBJ2-4, with TRBD2 as a possible D gene (6 bases). The V gene lost 4 bases and the J gene lost 1 base, with 15 bases spanning the gap. The V gene's germline CDR1 is SGHDT and CDR2 YYEEEE. The CDR3 has 16 residues.

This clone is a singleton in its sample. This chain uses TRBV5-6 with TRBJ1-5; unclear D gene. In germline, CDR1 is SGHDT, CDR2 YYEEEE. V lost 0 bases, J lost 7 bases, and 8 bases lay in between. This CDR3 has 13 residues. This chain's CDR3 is CASSLVGNQPQHF. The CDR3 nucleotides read TGTGCCAGCAGCTTGGTAGGGAACCAGCCCCAGCATTTT.

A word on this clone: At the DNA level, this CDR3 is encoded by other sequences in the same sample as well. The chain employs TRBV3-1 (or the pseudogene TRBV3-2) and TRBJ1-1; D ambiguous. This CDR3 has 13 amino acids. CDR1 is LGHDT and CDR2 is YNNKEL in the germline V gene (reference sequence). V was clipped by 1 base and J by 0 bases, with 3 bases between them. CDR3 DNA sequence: TGTGCCAGCAGCCAAGTCTTGAACACTGAAGCTTTCTTT. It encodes CASSQVLNTEAFF.

The CDR3 DNA reads TGTGCCTGGAGTTCTAGTCGGGGGGGACTTAACACCGGGGAGCTGTTTTTT. It encodes CAWSSSRGGLNTGELFF. This sequence joins TRBV30 and TRBJ2-2; 8 nucleotides align to TRBD2. J gave up 2 bases and V 2 bases, and 10 bases lay outside the gene matches. CDR1 is GTSNPN, CDR2 SVGIG, per germline (reference sequence). The CDR3 contains 17 residues.

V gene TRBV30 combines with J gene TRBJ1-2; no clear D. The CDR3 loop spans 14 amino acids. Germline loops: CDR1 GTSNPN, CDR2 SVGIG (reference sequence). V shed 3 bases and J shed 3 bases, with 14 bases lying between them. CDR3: CAWSARRGYYGYTF. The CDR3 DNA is TGTGCCTGGAGCGCTCGACGGGGTTACTATGGCTACACCTTC.

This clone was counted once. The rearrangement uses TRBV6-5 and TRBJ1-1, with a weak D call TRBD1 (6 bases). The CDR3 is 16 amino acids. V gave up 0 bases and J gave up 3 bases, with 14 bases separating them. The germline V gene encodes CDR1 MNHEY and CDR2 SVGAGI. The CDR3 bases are TGTGCCAGCAGTTACTCAAGGACAGACTTACACACTGAAGCTTTCTTT. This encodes CASSYSRTDLHTEAFF.

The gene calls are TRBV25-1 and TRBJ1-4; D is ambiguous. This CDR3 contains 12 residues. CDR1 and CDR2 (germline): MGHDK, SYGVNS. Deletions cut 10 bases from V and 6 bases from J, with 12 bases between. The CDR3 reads CAIELKYEKLFF. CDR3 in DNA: TGTGCCATCGAACTAAAATATGAAAAACTGTTTTTT.

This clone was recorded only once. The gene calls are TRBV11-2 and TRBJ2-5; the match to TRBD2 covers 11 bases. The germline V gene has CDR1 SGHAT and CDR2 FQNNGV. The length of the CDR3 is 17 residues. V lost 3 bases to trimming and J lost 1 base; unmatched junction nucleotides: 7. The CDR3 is CASSLTSGESLQETQYF. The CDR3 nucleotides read TGTGCCAGCAGCTTGACTAGCGGGGAGTCACTCCAAGAGACCCAGTACTTC.

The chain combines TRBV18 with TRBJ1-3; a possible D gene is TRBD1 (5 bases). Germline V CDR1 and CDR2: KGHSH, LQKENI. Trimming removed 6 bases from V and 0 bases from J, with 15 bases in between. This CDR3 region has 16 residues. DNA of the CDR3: TGTGCCAGCTCTCCTGGGGCCTCCCACTCTGGAAACACCATATATTTT. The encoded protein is CASSPGASHSGNTIYF.